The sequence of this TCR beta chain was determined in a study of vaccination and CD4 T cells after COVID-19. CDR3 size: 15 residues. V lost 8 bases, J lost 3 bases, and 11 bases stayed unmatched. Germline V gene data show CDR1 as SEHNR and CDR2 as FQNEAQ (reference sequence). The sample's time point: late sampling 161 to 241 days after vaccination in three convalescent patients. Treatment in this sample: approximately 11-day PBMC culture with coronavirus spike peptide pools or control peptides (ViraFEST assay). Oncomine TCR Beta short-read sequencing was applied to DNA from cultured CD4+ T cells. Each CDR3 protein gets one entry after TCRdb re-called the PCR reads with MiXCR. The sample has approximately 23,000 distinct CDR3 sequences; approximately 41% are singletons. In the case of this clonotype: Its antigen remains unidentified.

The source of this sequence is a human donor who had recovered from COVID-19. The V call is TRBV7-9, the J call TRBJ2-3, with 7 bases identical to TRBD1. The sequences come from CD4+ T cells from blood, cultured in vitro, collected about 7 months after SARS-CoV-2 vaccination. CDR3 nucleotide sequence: TGTGCCAGCGGATTTCAAAGGGGGCTTACAGATACGCAGTATTTT. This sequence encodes CASGFQRGLTDTQYF. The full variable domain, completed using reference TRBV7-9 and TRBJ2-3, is DTGVSQNPRHKITKRGQNVTFRCDPISEHNRLYWYRQTLGQGPEFLTYFQNEAQLEKSRLLSDRFSAERPKGSFSTLEIQRTEQGDSAMYLCASGFQRGLTDTQYFGPGTRLTVL.